This T cell receptor (beta chain) stems from a study of blood T cell repertoires in COVID-19. About the study: The United States, Italy and Spain were the sources of the acute and convalescent COVID-19 samples. The analysed material was cDNA or gDNA that came from T cells, B-cell-depleted T cells, or PBMCs.

Study processing details: Reference gene primer amplification gave nucleated cell count estimates. Using immunoSEQ multiplex PCR, the repertoire was profiled, and TCRdb retains in-frame clones only, with some absent. V and J calls and clone size are those listed in that table; D and trimming were worked out from the DNA. Of some 250,000 clones in the sample, around nine tenths were seen once. V was pared by 4 bases and J by 7 bases, with 6 bases of the junction left unmatched. Germline assignment: CDR1 MRHNA and CDR2 SNTAGT. The CDR3 sequence is 14 residues long. Input material: peripheral blood. The receptor comes from a woman aged 40 to 55 who had recovered from COVID-19. V is TRBV6-4 and J is TRBJ2-2; 7 bases match TRBD2. CDR3 nucleotide sequence: TGTGCCAGCAGTGCCTCGCCGGGGGGCGGGGAGCTGTTTTTT. Translation: CASSASPGGGELFF.